The 9 T cell receptor beta chains reported below all come from one sample, sequenced in a study of PD-1 blockade in classical Hodgkin lymphoma. The time point is: cycle 4 day 1 (C4D1), after less than 7 weeks of nivolumab. Brentuximab vedotin exposure varied among the patients, all of whom had relapsed after autologous stem cell transplantation. Libraries were prepared by immunoSEQ multiplex PCR; TCRdb keeps only in-frame clonotypes and omits some of them. The sample has 20,000 or so clones; about 81% are singletons. The source was peripheral blood mononuclear cells (PBMCs), collected before the fourth cycle of nivolumab. The receptor source for this set is a human donor with classical Hodgkin lymphoma.

The V gene is TRBV11-3, the J gene TRBJ2-5; D gene ambiguous. Trimming removed 0 bases from V and 0 bases from J, with 8 bases in between. Germline assignment: CDR1 SGHNT and CDR2 YENEEA. CDR3 length: 15 amino acids. The CDR3 spells CASSLESVYQETQYF. CDR3 in DNA: TGTGCCAGCAGCTTAGAATCAGTTTACCAAGAGACCCAGTACTTC.

V is TRBV21-1 and J is TRBJ2-5. TRBV21-1 is assigned pseudogene status. The CDR3 runs 14 residues. The CDR3: CASSKGEKEETQYF. As DNA, the CDR3 is TGTGCCAGCAGCAAGGGGGAGAAGGAAGAGACCCAGTACTTC.

V and J are TRBV29-1 and TRBJ2-1; D unresolved. Trimming removed 4 bases at V and 3 bases at J, with 16 bases between. Germline CDR1 SQVTM, CDR2 ANQGSEA. This CDR3 has 15 amino acids. The CDR3 DNA reads TGCAGCGTTGGAGTCCCTGAAACCTACTACAATGAGCAGTTCTTC. Translated: CSVGVPETYYNEQFF.

The J gene is TRBJ1-1, the V gene TRBV7-9; tentatively, D is TRBD1 (5 bases). CDR3 length: 14 residues. CDR1 and CDR2 from the germline V gene are SEHNR and FQNEAQ (reference sequence). The V end lost 6 bases, the J end lost 3 bases, and 14 bases lay between the germline ends. The CDR3: CASRNLGLDTEAFF. CDR3 nucleotide sequence: TGTGCCAGCAGGAACTTGGGGCTGGACACTGAAGCTTTCTTT.

This clone showed up just a few times. Written as DNA, the CDR3 is TGCAGCGTTGGTGCAGATACGCAGTATTTT. Its protein is CSVGADTQYF. The genes are TRBV29-1 and TRBJ2-3; no clear D gene. This CDR3 is 10 amino acids long. V was clipped by 4 bases and J by 4 bases, with 3 bases between them. The germline gives CDR1 SQVTM, CDR2 ANQGSEA.

This chain connects TRBV11-2 to TRBJ1-3; D is unresolved. Germline V gives CDR1 SGHAT, CDR2 FQNNGV. V lost 1 base to trimming and J lost 2 bases, with 6 bases between them. The CDR3 has 14 residues. The CDR3 bases are TGTGCCAGCAGCTTAGGGCTCCCTGGAAACACCATATATTTT. Amino acid sequence: CASSLGLPGNTIYF.

The CDR3 loop is CASSFGGDNQPQHF. The CDR3 nucleotides are TGTGCCAGCAGTTTCGGAGGGGACAATCAGCCCCAGCATTTT. The chain employs TRBV7-9 and TRBJ1-5; possible D gene TRBD1, 5 bases. CDR1 and CDR2 (germline): SEHNR, FQNEAQ (reference sequence). This CDR3 contains 14 residues. V was pared by 6 bases and J by 3 bases, with 12 bases between. The full variable domain, completed using reference TRBV7-9 and TRBJ1-5, is DTGVSQNPRHKITKRGQNVTFRCDPISEHNRLYWYRQTLGQGPEFLTYFQNEAQLEKSRLLSDRFSAERPKGSFSTLEIQRTEQGDSAMYLCASSFGGDNQPQHFGDGTRLSIL.

The table lists this clone with a few counts. This chain joins TRBV5-1 and TRBJ2-1; no reliable D call. V was cut by 2 bases and J by 9 bases, with 6 bases left in between. CDR3 length: 11 residues. Looked up from germline, CDR1 is SGHRS and CDR2 is YFSETQ. This chain's CDR3 is CASSFSTEQFF. The CDR3 nucleotides are TGCGCCAGCAGCTTCTCAACTGAGCAGTTCTTC.

This sequence joins TRBV9 and TRBJ2-2, with a tentative D call TRBD2 (5 bases). The CDR3 runs 15 residues. Trimming shortened V by 0 bases and J by 4 bases, and 10 bases separated the two germline ends. Germline V gene data show CDR1 as SGDLS and CDR2 as YYNGEE. CDR3 sequence: CASSVEGVSTGELFF. CDR3 DNA sequence: TGTGCCAGCAGCGTAGAGGGAGTAAGCACCGGGGAGCTGTTTTTT.